A selection of T cell receptor beta chains follows, all from one sample in a study of blood T cell repertoires in COVID-19. TCRdb's copy holds only in-frame clones and misses some; the assay was immunoSEQ multiplex PCR. The sample holds more than 100,000 clones; approximately 84% are singletons and the top ten take under 8%. Sample: peripheral blood. Receptor source: a human donor in a cohort sampled during active COVID-19. CDR3s include the opening cysteine and the closing phenylalanine or tryptophan. The order of the fields is clone size, V gene, D gene, J gene, CDR3 DNA, CDR3 protein. The D gene is left open where the match is weak. A row's size may be missing; if present it is once, few, many or a size class.

few	TRBV29-1	TRBD1	TRBJ2-7	TGCAGCGTTGAAGATCCAAGGCCAGGGGGCTTCTACGAGCAGTACTTC	CSVEDPRPGGFYEQYF
few	TRBV28	TRBD1	TRBJ2-7	TGTGCCAGCAGTTACAGGGGAACCTACGAGCAGTACTTC	CASSYRGTYEQYF
.	TRBV6-6	TRBD1	TRBJ2-7	TGTGCCAGCAGTTACGAGGGACAGATTGAGCAGTACTTC	CASSYEGQIEQYF
.	TRBV9	TRBD2	TRBJ2-1	TGTGCCAGCAGCGTAGCTAGCGGGGGGGCCGGAAATGAGCAGTTCTTC	CASSVASGGAGNEQFF
once	TRBV3-1/TRBV3-2	TRBD1	TRBJ1-1	TGTGCCAGCAGCCAACAAGACAGGGGATACACTGAAGCTTTCTTT	CASSQQDRGYTEAFF
.	TRBV19	.	TRBJ2-2	TGTGCCAGTAGTCCTACAGGGACGGCCGGGGAGCTGTTTTTT	CASSPTGTAGELFF
.	TRBV5-1	TRBD1	TRBJ2-5	TGCGCCAGCAGCTTGCTGACAGGGAAAGAGACCCAGTACTTC	CASSLLTGKETQYF
once	TRBV7-6	TRBD2	TRBJ2-3	TGTGCCAGCAGCTTAGGTAGCGGGGGCCCAGATACGCAGTATTTT	CASSLGSGGPDTQYF
.	TRBV29-1	TRBD2	TRBJ2-1	TGCAGCGTTCGACTAGCGGGCGACAATGAGCAGTTCTTC	CSVRLAGDNEQFF
.	TRBV5-1	.	TRBJ2-3	TGCGCCAGCAGCTTGGTAACTAACTCAGATACGCAGTATTTT	CASSLVTNSDTQYF
.	TRBV27	.	TRBJ2-1	TGTGCCAGCACCCTAGGGTACGGGAGAGGGTACAATGAGCAGTTCTTC	CASTLGYGRGYNEQFF
.	TRBV5-1	TRBD1	TRBJ1-1	TGCGCCAGCAGCTCGTACTTTGACAGGGGGGCCGGAGGTCGGGAAGCTTTCTTT	CASSSYFDRGAGGREAFF
few	TRBV7-3	TRBD2	TRBJ2-1	TGTGCCAGCAGCCGAACCGCTAGCGGAACCAAATACAATGAGCAGTTCTTC	CASSRTASGTKYNEQFF
.	TRBV5-1	TRBD1	TRBJ2-2	TGCGCCAGCAGCTGGGACAGCCTATCGAACACCGGGGAGCTGTTTTTT	CASSWDSLSNTGELFF
.	TRBV10-3	.	TRBJ1-5	TGTGCCATCAGTGAGTCGCAGGGTGGCAATCAGCCCCAGCATTTT	CAISESQGGNQPQHF
.	TRBV5-1	TRBD1	TRBJ1-3	TGCGCCAGCAGCTCGGACTACAGGGGGCTCTCTGGAAACACCATATATTTT	CASSSDYRGLSGNTIYF
.	TRBV2	TRBD1	TRBJ2-2	TGTGCCATATCGACAGGGGTCGGCACCGGGGAGCTGTTTTTT	CAISTGVGTGELFF
.	TRBV12-5	TRBD1	TRBJ1-1	TGTGCTAGTGGTTTTGACAGGGGGACTTTGAACACTGAAGCTTTCTTT	CASGFDRGTLNTEAFF
.	TRBV18	.	TRBJ1-1	TGTGCCAGCTCACCAGTGAGCGACACTGAAGCTTTCTTT	CASSPVSDTEAFF
.	TRBV6-5	TRBD2	TRBJ2-5	TGTGCCAGCAGTTACCGACGCGGGGGGTGGCAAGAGACCCAGTACTTC	CASSYRRGGWQETQYF